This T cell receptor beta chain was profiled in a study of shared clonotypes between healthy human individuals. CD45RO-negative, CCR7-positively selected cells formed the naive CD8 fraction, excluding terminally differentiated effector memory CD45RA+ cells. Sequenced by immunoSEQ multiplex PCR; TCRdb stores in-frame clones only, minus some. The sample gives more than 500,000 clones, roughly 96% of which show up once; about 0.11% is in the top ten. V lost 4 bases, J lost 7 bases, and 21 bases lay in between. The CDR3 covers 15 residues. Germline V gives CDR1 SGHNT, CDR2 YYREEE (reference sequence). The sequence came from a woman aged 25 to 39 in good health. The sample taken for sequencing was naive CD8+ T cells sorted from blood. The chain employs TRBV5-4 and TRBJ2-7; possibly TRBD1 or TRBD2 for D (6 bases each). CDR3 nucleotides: TGTGCCAGCAGCAGGTCGTACCTCAAGGGGGGAGAGCAGTACTTC. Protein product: CASSRSYLKGGEQYF.